This is a list of T cell receptor beta chains from one sample in a study of early T cells in non-severe SARS-CoV-2 infection. TCRdb independently ran MiXCR on the 5' RACE reads; one entry per CDR3 protein. The table records about 79,000 distinct CDR3 sequences, about 13% of them present only once. Sequencing was done on a sample of whole blood. The origin of the receptors is an adult who was a healthcare worker with PCR-confirmed SARS-CoV-2 infection or an uninfected control (not recorded which). Both conserved end residues are part of each CDR3. Each record gives: D gene, V gene, J gene, clone size, CDR3 protein, CDR3 DNA. A D gene is named only where the DNA matches it firmly. Not every row has a clone size; where given, it reads once, few, many or a size class.

NA	TRBV12-3/TRBV12-4	TRBJ2-4	few	CASSRGAIAKNIQYF	TGTGCCAGCAGTAGAGGGGCTATAGCCAAAAACATTCAGTACTTC
NA	TRBV4-1	TRBJ1-6	NA	CASSQAAIGQPYYNSPLHF	TGCGCCAGCAGCCAAGCCGCCATAGGACAGCCCTACTATAATTCACCCCTCCACTTT
NA	TRBV6-1	TRBJ1-2	many	CASSGAGTSAIYGYTF	TGTGCCAGCAGTGGGGCGGGGACCTCGGCGATCTATGGCTACACCTTC
TRBD2	TRBV5-4	TRBJ2-3	many	CASSLGLAGSTDTQYF	TGTGCCAGCAGCTTGGGGCTAGCGGGGAGCACAGATACGCAGTATTTT
NA	TRBV2	TRBJ1-1	few	CASSEGGRGRSTEAFF	TGTGCCAGCAGTGAAGGAGGCCGGGGGCGCAGCACTGAAGCTTTCTTT
NA	TRBV11-1	TRBJ2-2	NA	CASSIRTTGELFF	TGTGCCAGCAGCATTAGGACCACCGGGGAGCTGTTTTTT
NA	TRBV15	TRBJ2-5	NA	CATGGHPDVTQYF	TGTGCCACCGGAGGCCACCCGGATGTGACCCAGTACTTC
NA	TRBV7-6	TRBJ2-7	NA	CASSLRTESSYEQYF	TGTGCCAGCAGCTTAAGAACGGAGTCCTCCTACGAGCAGTACTTC
TRBD1	TRBV7-6	TRBJ1-1	once	CASSLRQGRSTEAFF	TGTGCCAGCAGCCTCCGACAGGGTCGCAGCACTGAAGCTTTCTTT
NA	TRBV5-1	TRBJ2-3	few	CASSLDPGSTDTQYF	TGCGCCAGCAGCTTGGATCCGGGGAGCACAGATACGCAGTATTTT
NA	TRBV7-2	TRBJ2-2	NA	CASSRDTANTGELFF	TGTGCCAGCAGCCGGGACACCGCGAACACCGGGGAGCTGTTTTTT
NA	TRBV18	TRBJ1-5	NA	CASSPRKTELNQPQHF	TGTGCCAGCTCACCACGTAAAACAGAACTCAATCAGCCCCAGCATTTT
TRBD2	TRBV5-1	TRBJ2-5	few	CASSAGLAGPETQYF	TGCGCCTCGTCGGCGGGACTAGCGGGACCAGAGACCCAGTACTTC
NA	TRBV6-1	TRBJ2-4	many	CASSEPLGVSLAKNIQYF	TGTGCCAGCAGTGAGCCCCTGGGGGTATCACTAGCCAAAAACATTCAGTACTTC
TRBD1	TRBV6-1	TRBJ2-1	NA	CASSDPRDRLYNEQFF	TGTGCCAGCAGTGATCCCCGGGACAGACTATACAATGAGCAGTTCTTC
TRBD2	TRBV7-2	TRBJ2-3	few	CASSSGLAGGQDTQYF	TGTGCCAGCAGCTCCGGCCTAGCGGGGGGGCAGGATACGCAGTATTTT
NA	TRBV20-1	TRBJ1-2	few	CSARVPGVGYGYTF	TGCAGTGCTAGAGTCCCAGGGGTTGGCTATGGCTACACCTTC
NA	TRBV29-1	TRBJ2-1	NA	CSVAQRANEQFF	TGCAGCGTTGCACAGCGGGCAAATGAGCAGTTCTTC
NA	TRBV5-6	TRBJ1-2	NA	CASRIIRDYGYTF	TGTGCCAGCAGGATTATTCGGGACTATGGCTACACCTTC
NA	TRBV4-1	TRBJ1-1	few	CASSQGMMNTEAFF	TGCGCCAGCAGCCAGGGGATGATGAACACTGAAGCTTTCTTT
TRBD2	TRBV24-1	TRBJ2-5	NA	CATSRGGEETQYF	TGTGCCACCTCCCGCGGGGGGGAAGAGACCCAGTACTTC
NA	TRBV18	TRBJ2-1	NA	CASSTRTRDEQFF	TGTGCCAGCTCAACTCGGACCAGGGATGAGCAGTTCTTC
TRBD1	TRBV27	TRBJ2-2	NA	CASSLNPTGVGTGELFF	TGTGCCAGCAGTTTAAATCCAACAGGGGTGGGCACCGGGGAGCTGTTTTTT
NA	TRBV20-1	TRBJ1-1	few	CSATLPNTGQTNTEAFF	TGCAGTGCTACTCTACCGAACACAGGACAGACGAACACTGAAGCTTTCTTT
NA	TRBV5-1	TRBJ1-6	many	CASSLFPQGNNSPLHF	TGCGCCAGCAGCTTGTTTCCTCAGGGTAATAATTCACCCCTCCATTTT
NA	TRBV6-5	TRBJ2-7	few	CASSYGLGWEQYF	TGTGCCAGCAGTTACGGTCTGGGCTGGGAGCAGTACTTC
NA	TRBV2	TRBJ2-2	NA	CASKDHGGARITGELFF	TGTGCCAGCAAAGACCATGGGGGGGCACGAATTACCGGGGAGCTGTTTTTT
TRBD1	TRBV30	TRBJ2-6	NA	CAWRGDRASVGANVLTF	TGTGCCTGGAGGGGGGACAGGGCATCGGTTGGGGCCAACGTCCTGACTTTC
NA	TRBV2	TRBJ1-1	NA	CASSFRETEAFF	TGTGCCAGCAGTTTCAGGGAGACTGAAGCTTTCTTT
TRBD1	TRBV7-9	TRBJ1-3	NA	CASSSRQGYTIYF	TGTGCCAGCAGCTCCCGACAGGGATACACCATATATTTT
NA	TRBV3-1	TRBJ1-1	few	CASSHSKGRHTEAFF	TGTGCCAGCAGCCATTCTAAGGGGCGGCACACTGAAGCTTTCTTT
NA	TRBV20-1	TRBJ2-5	NA	CSALDPLETQYF	TGCAGTGCCCTAGATCCTTTAGAGACCCAGTACTTC
NA	TRBV11-3	TRBJ1-3	NA	CASSSSTGNTIYF	TGTGCCAGCAGCTCGTCCACCGGGAACACCATATATTTT
TRBD2	TRBV20-1	TRBJ2-3	few	CSAMVRGGGTDTQYF	TGCAGTGCTATGGTCCGGGGGGGCGGCACAGATACGCAGTATTTT
TRBD2	TRBV3-1	TRBJ2-1	many	CASSQKAGGHSEQFF	TGTGCCAGCAGCCAAAAAGCGGGAGGGCACAGTGAGCAGTTCTTC
TRBD1	TRBV29-1	TRBJ1-5	many	CSVETGYSNQPQHF	TGCAGCGTTGAGACAGGGTATAGCAATCAGCCCCAGCATTTT
NA	TRBV20-1	TRBJ1-1	once	CSAPKQAVNTEAFF	TGTAGTGCGCCCAAGCAGGCGGTGAACACTGAAGCTTTCTTT
TRBD1	TRBV4-1	TRBJ1-1	NA	CASSQARGQGREAFF	TGCGCCAGCAGCCAAGCTAGGGGACAGGGACGAGAAGCTTTCTTT
TRBD1	TRBV18	TRBJ1-1	many	CASSPPARGGTEAFF	TGTGCCAGCTCACCACCGGCCAGGGGGGGGACTGAAGCTTTCTTT
TRBD2	TRBV20-1	TRBJ2-1	NA	CSATRGGRNNEQFF	TGCAGTGCTACGAGAGGCGGGAGAAACAATGAGCAGTTCTTC
NA	TRBV9	TRBJ2-7	NA	CASSVRRAGEQYF	TGTGCCAGCAGCGTGAGGAGGGCAGGCGAGCAGTACTTC
TRBD1	TRBV12-3/TRBV12-4	TRBJ2-7	NA	CASSSAGTGYEQYF	TGTGCCAGCAGTTCCGCCGGGACAGGATACGAGCAGTACTTC
TRBD1	TRBV30	TRBJ1-2	many	CAWSPHRGFIHGYTF	TGTGCCTGGAGCCCTCACAGGGGGTTCATCCATGGCTACACCTTC
NA	TRBV28	TRBJ2-5	once	CASSRLYQETQYF	TGTGCCAGCAGTCGTTTGTACCAAGAGACCCAGTACTTC
NA	TRBV13	TRBJ2-7	few	CASSLGQNYEQYF	TGTGCCAGCAGCTTAGGGCAGAACTACGAGCAGTACTTC